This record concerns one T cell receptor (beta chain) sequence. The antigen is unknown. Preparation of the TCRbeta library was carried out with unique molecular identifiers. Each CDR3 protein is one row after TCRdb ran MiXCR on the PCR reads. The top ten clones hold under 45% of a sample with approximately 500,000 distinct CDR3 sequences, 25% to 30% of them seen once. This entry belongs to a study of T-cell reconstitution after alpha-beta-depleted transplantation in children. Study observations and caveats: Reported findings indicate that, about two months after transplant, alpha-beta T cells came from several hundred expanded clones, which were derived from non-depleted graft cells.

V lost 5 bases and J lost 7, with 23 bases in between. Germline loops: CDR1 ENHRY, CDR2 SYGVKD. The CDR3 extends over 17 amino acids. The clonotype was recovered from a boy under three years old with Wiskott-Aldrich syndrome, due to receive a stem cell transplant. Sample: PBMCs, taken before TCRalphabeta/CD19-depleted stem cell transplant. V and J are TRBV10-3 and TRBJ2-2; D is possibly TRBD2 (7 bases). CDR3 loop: CAISPPRSRGANGELFF. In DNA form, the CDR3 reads TGTGCCATCAGTCCCCCTCGTTCTCGGGGGGCGAACGGGGAGCTGTTTTTT.